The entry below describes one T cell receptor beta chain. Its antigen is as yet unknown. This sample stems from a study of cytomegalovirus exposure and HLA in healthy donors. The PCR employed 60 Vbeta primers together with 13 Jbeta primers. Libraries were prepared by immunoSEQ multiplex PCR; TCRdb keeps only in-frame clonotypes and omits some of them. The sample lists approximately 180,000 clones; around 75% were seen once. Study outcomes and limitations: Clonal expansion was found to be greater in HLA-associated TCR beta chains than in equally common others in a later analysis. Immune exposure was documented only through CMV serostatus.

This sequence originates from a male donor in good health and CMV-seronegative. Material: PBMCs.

CDR3 DNA: TGTGCCAGCAGTTTATTAAAGACCCAGTACTTC. This sequence encodes CASSLLKTQYF. The rearrangement joins TRBV28 to TRBJ2-5; the D is unclear. Trimming removed 1 base from V and 6 bases from J, with 3 bases in between. The germline V gene encodes CDR1 MDHEN and CDR2 SYDVKM. This CDR3 has 11 amino acids.